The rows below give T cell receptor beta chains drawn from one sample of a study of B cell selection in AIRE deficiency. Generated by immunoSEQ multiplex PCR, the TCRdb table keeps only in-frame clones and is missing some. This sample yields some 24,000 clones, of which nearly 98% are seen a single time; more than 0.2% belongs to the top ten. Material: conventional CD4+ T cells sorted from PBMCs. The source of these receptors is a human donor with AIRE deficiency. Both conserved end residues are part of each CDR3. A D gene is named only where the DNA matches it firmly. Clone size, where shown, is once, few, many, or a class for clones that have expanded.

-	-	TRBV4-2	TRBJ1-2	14	TGTGCCAGCAGCCAGCAAGCTTCGTACTATGGCTACACCTTC	CASSQQASYYGYTF
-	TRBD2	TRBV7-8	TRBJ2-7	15	TGTGCCAGCAGCCCCGGGGGGACGAGTCACTACGAGCAGTACTTC	CASSPGGTSHYEQYF
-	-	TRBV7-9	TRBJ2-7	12	TGTGCCAGCAGCTTACAGGGGAGCGAGCAGTACTTC	CASSLQGSEQYF
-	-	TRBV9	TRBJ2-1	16	TGTGCCAGCAGCGGCGGAGAATTCCTTAGAGGGAATGAGCAGTTCTTC	CASSGGEFLRGNEQFF
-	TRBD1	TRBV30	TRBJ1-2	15	TGTGCCTGGAGACGGACAGGGGTAGGGAGCTATGGCTACACCTTC	CAWRRTGVGSYGYTF
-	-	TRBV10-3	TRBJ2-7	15	TGTGCCATCAGTGAGTCAGGCCTCCGGCCTTACGAGCAGTACTTC	CAISESGLRPYEQYF
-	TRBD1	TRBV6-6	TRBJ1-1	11	TGTGCCAGCAGTAGACAGGGCGAAGCTTTCTTT	CASSRQGEAFF
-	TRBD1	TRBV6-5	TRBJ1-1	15	TGTGCCAGCAGTAAACGACAGGGGGCGGTCTTTGAAGCTTTCTTT	CASSKRQGAVFEAFF
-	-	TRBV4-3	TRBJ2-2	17	TGCGCCAGCAGCCTTGCGTGGAGTTCCGCGAACACCGGGGAGCTGTTTTTT	CASSLAWSSANTGELFF
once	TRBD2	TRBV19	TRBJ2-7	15	TGTGCCAGTACCCCTCGAGCGGGAGGTACCTACGAGCAGTACTTC	CASTPRAGGTYEQYF
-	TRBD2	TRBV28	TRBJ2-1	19	TGTGCCAGCAGCCCATTAGTGATGCGGGAGGGTCTATTCTACAATGAGCAGTTCTTC	CASSPLVMREGLFYNEQFF
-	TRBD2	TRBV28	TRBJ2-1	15	TGTGCCACCGAGACCCCCGGACTAGGAAACAATGAGCAGTTCTTC	CATETPGLGNNEQFF
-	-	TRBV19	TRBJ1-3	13	TGTGCCAGCATCGAGGGACCTGGAAACACCATATATTTT	CASIEGPGNTIYF
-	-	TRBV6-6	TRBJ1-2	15	TGTGCCAGCAGTTACCCGGACGGGACTAACTATGGCTACACCTTC	CASSYPDGTNYGYTF
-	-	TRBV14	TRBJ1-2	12	TGTGCCAGCAGCCATGGGGTGGGCGGCTACACCTTC	CASSHGVGGYTF
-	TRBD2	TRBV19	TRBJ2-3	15	TGTGCCAGTAGGACTAGCGGGGGGGAGAAGGATACGCAGTATTTT	CASRTSGGEKDTQYF
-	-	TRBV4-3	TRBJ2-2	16	TGCGCCAGCAGCCGCGACGCGACAGCGAACACCGGGGAGCTGTTTTTT	CASSRDATANTGELFF
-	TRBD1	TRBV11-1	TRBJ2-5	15	TGTGCCAGCAGCTACCGGACAGGGCAGTGGGAGACCCAGTACTTC	CASSYRTGQWETQYF
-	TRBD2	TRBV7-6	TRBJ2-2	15	TGTGCCAGCAGCTTACGTAGGGCGGGGGCCGGGGAGCTGTTTTTT	CASSLRRAGAGELFF
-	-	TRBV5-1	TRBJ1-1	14	TGCGCCAGCAGCTTGGGACAGCATAACACTGAAGCTTTCTTT	CASSLGQHNTEAFF
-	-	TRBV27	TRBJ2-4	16	TGTGCCAGCAGTCTAACCTCGGGGATGGCCAAAAACATTCAGTACTTC	CASSLTSGMAKNIQYF
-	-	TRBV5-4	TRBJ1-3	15	TGTGCCAGCAGCCTCGGGACCCACAGGGGAAACACCATATATTTT	CASSLGTHRGNTIYF
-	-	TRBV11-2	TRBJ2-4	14	TGTGCCAGCAGCTACACGCGCGCTCTCCACATTCAGTACTTC	CASSYTRALHIQYF
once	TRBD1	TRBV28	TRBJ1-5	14	TGTGCCAGCACCGCAGGGGGTGACGGTCAGCCCCAGCATTTT	CASTAGGDGQPQHF
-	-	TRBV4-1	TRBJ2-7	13	TGCGCCAGCAGCCAAGAGAGGACCTACGAGCAGTACTTC	CASSQERTYEQYF
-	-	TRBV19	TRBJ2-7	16	TGTGCCAGTAGTATAGTGGGGGGTAAATTTCCCTACGAGCAGTACTTC	CASSIVGGKFPYEQYF
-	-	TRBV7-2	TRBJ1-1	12	TGTGCCAGCAGCTTTTGGAGCACTGAAGCTTTCTTT	CASSFWSTEAFF
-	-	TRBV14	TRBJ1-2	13	TGTGCCAGCAGCCAGGGAAGGAACTATGGCTACACCTTC	CASSQGRNYGYTF
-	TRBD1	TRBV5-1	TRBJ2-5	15	TGCGCCAGCAGCGCACCGGGACAGGGAAGGGAGACCCAGTACTTC	CASSAPGQGRETQYF
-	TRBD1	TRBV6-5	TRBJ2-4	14	TGTGCCAGCAGTTGGGACAGGGGCGGAAACATTCAGTACTTC	CASSWDRGGNIQYF
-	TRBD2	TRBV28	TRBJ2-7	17	TGTGCCAGCAGCCCGCCGGGACTAGCGTTGGATCCCTACGAGCAGTACTTC	CASSPPGLALDPYEQYF
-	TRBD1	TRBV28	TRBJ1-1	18	TGTGCCAGCAGTTTACCCCGACAGGGGGCAGGGATGAACACTGAAGCTTTCTTT	CASSLPRQGAGMNTEAFF
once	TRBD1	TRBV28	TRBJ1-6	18	TGTGCCAGCAGTTTTACCGCAGGCGCAGGGGGCTTAAATTCACCCCTCCACTTT	CASSFTAGAGGLNSPLHF
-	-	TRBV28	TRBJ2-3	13	TGTGCCAGCAGTTTCCAAGTACCAGATACGCAGTATTTT	CASSFQVPDTQYF
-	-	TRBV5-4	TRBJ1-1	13	TGTGCCAGCAGCCGCCCGGGGGTCACTGAAGCTTTCTTT	CASSRPGVTEAFF
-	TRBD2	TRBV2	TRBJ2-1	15	TGTGCCAGCAGAGTTAGCGGGTTAGCCTACAATGAGCAGTTCTTC	CASRVSGLAYNEQFF
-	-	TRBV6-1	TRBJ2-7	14	TGTGCCAGCAGCTCCACGGGACTTTCCTACGAGCAGTACTTC	CASSSTGLSYEQYF
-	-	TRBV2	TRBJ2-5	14	TGTGCCAGCCGATGGGAAGAAACCTCTTTGACCCAGTACTTC	CASRWEETSLTQYF
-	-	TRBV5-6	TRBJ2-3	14	TGTGCCAGCAGGTTTCAGGGGCGCACAGATACGCAGTATTTT	CASRFQGRTDTQYF
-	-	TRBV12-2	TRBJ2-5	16	TGTGCAAGTCGCTTAGCGAAGCCAGGGGGGCAGGAGACCCAGTACTTC	CASRLAKPGGQETQYF
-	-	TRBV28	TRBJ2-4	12	TGTGCCAGCACCAAACTTAGGGAGGTTCAGTACTTC	CASTKLREVQYF
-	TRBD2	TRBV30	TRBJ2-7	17	TGTGCCTGGAGTGTACGGGGGACTAGCGGGCCTACCTACGAGCAGTACTTC	CAWSVRGTSGPTYEQYF
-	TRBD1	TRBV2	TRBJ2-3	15	TGTGCCAGCAGTCCCGACAGGGTGGAAGCAGATACGCAGTATTTT	CASSPDRVEADTQYF
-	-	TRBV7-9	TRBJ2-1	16	TGTGCCAGCAGCTTAGCCGGCGGACGCTCCTACAATGAGCAGTTCTTC	CASSLAGGRSYNEQFF
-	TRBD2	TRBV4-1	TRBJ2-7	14	TGCGCCAGCAGCCGGGGGGGGTTTGCCTACGAGCAGTACTTC	CASSRGGFAYEQYF
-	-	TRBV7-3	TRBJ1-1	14	TGTGCCAGCAGCTTGGGACCTATGAACACTGAAGCTTTCTTT	CASSLGPMNTEAFF
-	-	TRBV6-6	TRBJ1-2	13	TGTGCCAGCAGTTCGGGACAAAGTGTTGGCTACACCTTC	CASSSGQSVGYTF
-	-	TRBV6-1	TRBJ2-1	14	TGTGCCAGCACTCCGGGACGGACCTACAATGAGCAGTTCTTC	CASTPGRTYNEQFF
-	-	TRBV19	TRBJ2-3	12	TGTGCCAGTAGTGAAGGGGGACGGACGCAGTATTTT	CASSEGGRTQYF
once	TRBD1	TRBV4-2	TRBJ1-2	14	TGTGCCAGCAGCCAAGGACAGGGTCCCTATGGCTACACCTTC	CASSQGQGPYGYTF
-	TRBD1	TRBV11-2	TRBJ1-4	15	TGTGCCAGCAGCACGTACAGGGGAAAGGACGAAAAACTGTTTTTT	CASSTYRGKDEKLFF
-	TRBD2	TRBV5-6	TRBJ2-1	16	TGTGCCAGCAGCTCCTACGGACTAGCGGGAGGTAATGAGCAGTTCTTC	CASSSYGLAGGNEQFF
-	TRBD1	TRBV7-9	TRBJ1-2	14	TGTGCCAGCAGCTTAGATCCAGGGGGCCGTGGCTACACCTTC	CASSLDPGGRGYTF
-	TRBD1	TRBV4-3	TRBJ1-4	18	TGCGCCAGCAGCCAAGATCTTGACACAGGGGGGACTAATGAAAAACTGTTTTTT	CASSQDLDTGGTNEKLFF